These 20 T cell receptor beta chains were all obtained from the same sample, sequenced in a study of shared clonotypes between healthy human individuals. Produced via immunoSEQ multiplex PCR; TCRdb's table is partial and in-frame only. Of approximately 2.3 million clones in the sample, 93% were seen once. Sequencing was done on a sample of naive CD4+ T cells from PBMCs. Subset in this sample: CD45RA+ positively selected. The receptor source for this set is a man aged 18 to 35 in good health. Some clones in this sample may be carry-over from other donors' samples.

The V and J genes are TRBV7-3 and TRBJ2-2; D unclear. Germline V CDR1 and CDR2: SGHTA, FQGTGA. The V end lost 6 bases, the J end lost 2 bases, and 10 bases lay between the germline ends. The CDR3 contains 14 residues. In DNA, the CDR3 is TGTGCCAGCAGACGGCAGGTTAACACCGGGGAGCTGTTTTTT. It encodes CASRRQVNTGELFF.

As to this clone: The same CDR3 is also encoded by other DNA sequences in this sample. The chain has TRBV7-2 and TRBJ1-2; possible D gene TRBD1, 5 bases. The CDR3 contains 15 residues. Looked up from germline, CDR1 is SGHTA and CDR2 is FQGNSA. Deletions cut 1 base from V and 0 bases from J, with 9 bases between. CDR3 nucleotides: TGTGCCAGCAGCTTAGTGGGGGGGACTAACTATGGCTACACCTTC. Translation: CASSLVGGTNYGYTF.

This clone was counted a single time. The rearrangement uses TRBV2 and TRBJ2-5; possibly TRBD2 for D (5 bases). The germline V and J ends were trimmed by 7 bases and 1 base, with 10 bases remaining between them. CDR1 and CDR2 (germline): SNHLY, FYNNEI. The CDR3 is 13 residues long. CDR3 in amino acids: CASTASRQETQYF. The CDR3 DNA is TGTGCCAGCACCGCTAGCCGCCAAGAGACCCAGTACTTC. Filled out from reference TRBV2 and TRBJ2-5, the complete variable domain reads EPEVTQTPSHQVTQMGQEVILRCVPISNHLYFYWYRQILGQKVEFLVSFYNNEISEKSEIFDDQFSVERPDGSNFTLKIRSTKLEDSAMYFCASTASRQETQYFGPGTRLLVL.

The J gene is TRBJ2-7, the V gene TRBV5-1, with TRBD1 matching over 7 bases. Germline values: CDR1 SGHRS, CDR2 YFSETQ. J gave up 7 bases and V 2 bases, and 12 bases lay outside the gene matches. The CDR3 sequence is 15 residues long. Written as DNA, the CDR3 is TGCGCCAGCAGCTTCCTTCCGCACGACAGGGAGGAGCAGTACTTC. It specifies CASSFLPHDREEQYF.

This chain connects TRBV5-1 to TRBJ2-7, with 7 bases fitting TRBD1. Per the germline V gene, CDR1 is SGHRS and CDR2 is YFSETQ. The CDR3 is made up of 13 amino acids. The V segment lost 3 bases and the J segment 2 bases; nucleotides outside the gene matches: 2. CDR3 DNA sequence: TGCGCCAGCAGCTACGGGACAGCCTACGAGCAGTACTTC. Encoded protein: CASSYGTAYEQYF.

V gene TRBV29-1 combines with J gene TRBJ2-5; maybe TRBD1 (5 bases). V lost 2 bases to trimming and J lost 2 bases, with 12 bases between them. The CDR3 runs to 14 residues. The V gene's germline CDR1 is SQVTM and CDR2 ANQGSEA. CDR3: CSVELDTTQETQYF. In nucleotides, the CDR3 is TGCAGCGTTGAATTGGACACCACTCAAGAGACCCAGTACTTC.

Here the CDR3 DNA reads TGTGCCAGCAGTTCAGGGGGACTAGCGGGATCGGGGCAGTACTTC. Protein: CASSSGGLAGSGQYF. The chain links TRBV6-5 to TRBJ2-7, with TRBD2 matching over 13 bases. CDR1 is MNHEY, CDR2 SVGAGI, per germline. The CDR3 runs to 15 residues. Losses at the gene ends were 4 bases for V and 9 bases for J; bases not matched to a gene: 9.

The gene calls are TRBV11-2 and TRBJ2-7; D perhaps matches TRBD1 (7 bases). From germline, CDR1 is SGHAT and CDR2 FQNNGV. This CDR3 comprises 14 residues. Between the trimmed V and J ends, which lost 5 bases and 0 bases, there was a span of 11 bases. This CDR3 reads CASSPGGSSYEQYF. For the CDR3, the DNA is TGTGCCAGCAGCCCAGGGGGGAGCTCCTACGAGCAGTACTTC.

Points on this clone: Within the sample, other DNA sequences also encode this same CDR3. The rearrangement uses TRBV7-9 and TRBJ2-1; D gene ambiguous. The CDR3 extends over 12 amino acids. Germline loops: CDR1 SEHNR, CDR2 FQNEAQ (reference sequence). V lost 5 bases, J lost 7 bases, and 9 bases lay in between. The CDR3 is CASSPHGNEQFF. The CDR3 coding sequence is TGTGCCAGCAGCCCCCACGGTAATGAGCAGTTCTTC.

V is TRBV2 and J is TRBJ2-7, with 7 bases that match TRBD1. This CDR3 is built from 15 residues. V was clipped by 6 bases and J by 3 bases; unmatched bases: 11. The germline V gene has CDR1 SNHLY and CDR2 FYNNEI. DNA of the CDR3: TGTGCCAGCAGCCCGAGGGACAGCAGGTACTACGAGCAGTACTTC. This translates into CASSPRDSRYYEQYF.

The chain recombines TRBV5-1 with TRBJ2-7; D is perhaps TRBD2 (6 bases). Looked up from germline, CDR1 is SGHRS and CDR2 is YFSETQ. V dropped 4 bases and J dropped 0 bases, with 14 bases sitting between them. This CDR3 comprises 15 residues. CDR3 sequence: CASSGDSTSSYEQYF. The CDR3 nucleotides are TGCGCCAGCAGCGGGGACTCCACCTCCTCCTACGAGCAGTACTTC.

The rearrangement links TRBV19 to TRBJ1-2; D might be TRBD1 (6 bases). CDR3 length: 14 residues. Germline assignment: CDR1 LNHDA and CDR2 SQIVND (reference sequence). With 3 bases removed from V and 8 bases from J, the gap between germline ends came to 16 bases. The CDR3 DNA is TGTGCCAGTAGTATCCCCCGGACAGCTATGGGCTACACCTTC. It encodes CASSIPRTAMGYTF.

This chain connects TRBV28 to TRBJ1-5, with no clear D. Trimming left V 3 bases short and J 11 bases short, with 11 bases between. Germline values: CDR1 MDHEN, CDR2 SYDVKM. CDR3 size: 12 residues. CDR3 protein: CASSFFATAQHF. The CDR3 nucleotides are TGTGCCAGCAGTTTTTTTGCCACGGCCCAGCATTTT.

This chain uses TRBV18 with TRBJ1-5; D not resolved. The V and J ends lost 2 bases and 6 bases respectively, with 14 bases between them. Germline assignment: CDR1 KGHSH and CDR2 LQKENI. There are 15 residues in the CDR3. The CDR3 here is CASSPIELRAQPQHF. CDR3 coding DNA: TGTGCCAGCTCACCAATTGAACTGCGGGCTCAGCCCCAGCATTTT.

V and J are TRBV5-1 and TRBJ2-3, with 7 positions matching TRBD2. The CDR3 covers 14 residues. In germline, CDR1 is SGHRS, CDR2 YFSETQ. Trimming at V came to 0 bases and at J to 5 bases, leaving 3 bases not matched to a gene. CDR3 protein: CASSLAGGEDTQYF. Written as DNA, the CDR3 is TGCGCCAGCAGCTTGGCGGGAGGTGAAGATACGCAGTATTTT.

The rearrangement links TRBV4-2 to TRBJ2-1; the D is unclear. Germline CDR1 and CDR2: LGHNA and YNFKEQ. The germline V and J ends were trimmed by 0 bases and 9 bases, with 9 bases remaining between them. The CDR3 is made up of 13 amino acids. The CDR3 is CASSQDPRTEQFF. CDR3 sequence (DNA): TGTGCCAGCAGCCAAGATCCCCGGACTGAGCAGTTCTTC.

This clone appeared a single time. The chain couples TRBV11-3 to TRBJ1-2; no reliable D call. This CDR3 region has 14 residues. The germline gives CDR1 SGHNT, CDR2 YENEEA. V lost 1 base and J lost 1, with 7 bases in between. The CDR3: CASSLAGINYGYTF. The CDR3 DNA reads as TGTGCCAGCAGCTTAGCCGGGATTAACTATGGCTACACCTTC.

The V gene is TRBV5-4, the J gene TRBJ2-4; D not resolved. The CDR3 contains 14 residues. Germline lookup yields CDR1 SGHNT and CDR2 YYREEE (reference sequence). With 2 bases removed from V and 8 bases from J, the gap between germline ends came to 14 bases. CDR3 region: CASSFLPQQDIQYF. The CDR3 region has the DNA TGTGCCAGCAGCTTCTTACCTCAGCAAGACATTCAGTACTTC.

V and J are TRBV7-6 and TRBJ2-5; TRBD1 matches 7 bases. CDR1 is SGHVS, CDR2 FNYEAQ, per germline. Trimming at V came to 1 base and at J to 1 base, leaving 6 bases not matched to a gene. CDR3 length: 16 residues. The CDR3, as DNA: TGTGCCAGCAGCTTAGTACAGGGGATTCCCCAAGAGACCCAGTACTTC. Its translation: CASSLVQGIPQETQYF. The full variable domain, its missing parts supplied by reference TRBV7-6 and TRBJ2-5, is GAGVSQSPRYKVTKRGQDVALRCDPISGHVSLYWYRQALGQGPEFLTYFNYEAQQDKSGLPNDRFSAERPEGSISTLTIQRTEQRDSAMYRCASSLVQGIPQETQYFGPGTRLLVL.

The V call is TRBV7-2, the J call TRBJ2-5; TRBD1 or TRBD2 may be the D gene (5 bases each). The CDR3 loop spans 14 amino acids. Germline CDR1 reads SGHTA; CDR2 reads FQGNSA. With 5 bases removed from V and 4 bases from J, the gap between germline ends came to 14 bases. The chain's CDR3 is CASSPPGAGETQYF. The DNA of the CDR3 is TGTGCCAGCAGCCCCCCCGGGGCCGGAGAGACCCAGTACTTC.